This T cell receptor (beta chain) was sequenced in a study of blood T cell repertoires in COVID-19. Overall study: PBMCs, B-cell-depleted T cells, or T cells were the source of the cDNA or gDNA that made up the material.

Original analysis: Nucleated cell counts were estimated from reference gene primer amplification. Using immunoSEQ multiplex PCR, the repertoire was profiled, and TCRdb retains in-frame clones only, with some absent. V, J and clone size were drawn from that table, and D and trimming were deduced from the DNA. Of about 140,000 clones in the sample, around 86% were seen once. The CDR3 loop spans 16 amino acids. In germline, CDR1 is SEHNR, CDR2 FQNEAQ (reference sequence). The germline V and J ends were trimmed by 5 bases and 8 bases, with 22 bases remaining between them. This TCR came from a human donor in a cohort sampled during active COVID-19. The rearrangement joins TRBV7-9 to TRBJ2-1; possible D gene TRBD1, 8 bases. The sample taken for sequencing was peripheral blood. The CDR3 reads CASSPRTGRGGDEQFF. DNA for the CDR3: TGTGCCAGCAGCCCAAGGACAGGGAGGGGCGGGGATGAGCAGTTCTTC.